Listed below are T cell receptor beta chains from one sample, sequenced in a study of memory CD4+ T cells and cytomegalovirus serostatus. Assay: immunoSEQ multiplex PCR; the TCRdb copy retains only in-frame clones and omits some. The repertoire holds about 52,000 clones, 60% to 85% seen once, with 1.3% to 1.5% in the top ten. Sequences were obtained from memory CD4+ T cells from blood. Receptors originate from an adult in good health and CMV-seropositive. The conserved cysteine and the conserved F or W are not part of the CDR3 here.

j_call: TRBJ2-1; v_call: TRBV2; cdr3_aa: ASTPFNEQF
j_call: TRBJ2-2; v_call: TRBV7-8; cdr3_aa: ASSLRVMGNTGELF
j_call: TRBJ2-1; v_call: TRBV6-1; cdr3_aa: ASRDSPGDNEQF
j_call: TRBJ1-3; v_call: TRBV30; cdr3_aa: AWSQPTGTGNTIY
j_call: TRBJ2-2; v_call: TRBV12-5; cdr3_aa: ASGSQVNTGELF
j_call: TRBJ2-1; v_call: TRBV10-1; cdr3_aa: ASSDPPGQGYNEQF
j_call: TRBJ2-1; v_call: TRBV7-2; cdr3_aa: ASRTSGFPEQF
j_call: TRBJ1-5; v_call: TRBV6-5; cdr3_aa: ASSSLGVHNQPQH
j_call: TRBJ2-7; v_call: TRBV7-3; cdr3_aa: ASSLSRGGTYEQY
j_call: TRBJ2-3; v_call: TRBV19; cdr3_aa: ASSIEGGNTQY
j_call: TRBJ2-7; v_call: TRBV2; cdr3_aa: ASSDLGQGDEQY
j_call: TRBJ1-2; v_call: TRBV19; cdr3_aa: ASRSGTGLTLNYGYT
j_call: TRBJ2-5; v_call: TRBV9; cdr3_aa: ASSARGGTKETQY
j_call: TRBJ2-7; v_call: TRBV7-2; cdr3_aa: ASSFLVRGRWDEQY
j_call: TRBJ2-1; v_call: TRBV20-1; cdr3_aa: SARAGPEQF
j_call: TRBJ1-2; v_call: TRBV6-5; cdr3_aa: ASSYVGRTGYGYT
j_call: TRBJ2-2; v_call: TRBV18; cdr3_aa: ASSPRPGGANTGELF
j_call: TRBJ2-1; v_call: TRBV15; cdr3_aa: ATSRDQGGRVNEQF
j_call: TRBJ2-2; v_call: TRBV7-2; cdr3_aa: ASQIAVNTGELF
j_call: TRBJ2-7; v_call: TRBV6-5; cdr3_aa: ASSYRRQDYEQY